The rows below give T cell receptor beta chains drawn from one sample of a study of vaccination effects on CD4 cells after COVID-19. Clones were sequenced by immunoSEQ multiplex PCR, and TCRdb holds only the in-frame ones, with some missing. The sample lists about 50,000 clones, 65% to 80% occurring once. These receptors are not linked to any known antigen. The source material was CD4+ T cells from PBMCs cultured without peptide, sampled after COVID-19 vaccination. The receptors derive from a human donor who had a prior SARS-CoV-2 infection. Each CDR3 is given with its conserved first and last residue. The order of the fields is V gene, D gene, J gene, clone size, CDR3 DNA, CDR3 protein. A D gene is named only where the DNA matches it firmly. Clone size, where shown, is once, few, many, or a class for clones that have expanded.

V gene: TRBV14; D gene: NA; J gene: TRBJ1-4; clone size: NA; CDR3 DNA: TGTGCCAGCAGCGTGACGTCATGGGACACAATGAGGGAAAAACTGTTTTTT; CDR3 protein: CASSVTSWDTMREKLFF
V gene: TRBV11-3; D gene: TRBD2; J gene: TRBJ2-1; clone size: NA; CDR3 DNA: TGTGCCAGCAGCTTATCTTCTGGCGGGAGACCTTACAATGAGCAGTTCTTC; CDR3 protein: CASSLSSGGRPYNEQFF
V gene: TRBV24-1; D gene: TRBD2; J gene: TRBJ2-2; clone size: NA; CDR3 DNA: TGTGCCACCAGCCCCACTAGCGGGGGGGCCGGGAACACCGGGGAGCTGTTTTTT; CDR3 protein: CATSPTSGGAGNTGELFF
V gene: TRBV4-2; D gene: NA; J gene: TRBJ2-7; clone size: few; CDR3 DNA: TGTGCCAGCAGCCAAGTGGGGACGAACAGGAACTCCTACGAGCAGTACTTC; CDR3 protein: CASSQVGTNRNSYEQYF
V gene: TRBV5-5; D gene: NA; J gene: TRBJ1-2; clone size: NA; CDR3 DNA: TGTGCCAGCAGCTGGGGGGGGCGTAACTATGGCTACACCTTC; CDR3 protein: CASSWGGRNYGYTF
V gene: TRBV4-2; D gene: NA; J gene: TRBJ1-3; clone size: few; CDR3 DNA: TGTGCCAGCAGCCAAGATCTTGTGTCTGGAAACACCATATATTTT; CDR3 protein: CASSQDLVSGNTIYF
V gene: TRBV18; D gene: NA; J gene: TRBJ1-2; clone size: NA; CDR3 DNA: TGTGCCAGCTCACCACCGAGTACGGGGGCAGGGCCTGGCTACACCTTC; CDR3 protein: CASSPPSTGAGPGYTF
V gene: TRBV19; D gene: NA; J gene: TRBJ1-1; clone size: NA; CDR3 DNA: TGTGCCAGTAGTATAAACAGGGCGGCCACTGAAGCTTTCTTT; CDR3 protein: CASSINRAATEAFF
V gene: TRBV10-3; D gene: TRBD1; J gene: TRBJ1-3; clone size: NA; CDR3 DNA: TGTGCCACGACAGGGAGGGCTTACTCTGGAAACACCATATATTTT; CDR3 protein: CATTGRAYSGNTIYF
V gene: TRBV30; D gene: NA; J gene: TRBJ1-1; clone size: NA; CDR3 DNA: TGTGCCTGGAGTGTACTGGGCAGGGAGGGCACTGAAGCTTTCTTT; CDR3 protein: CAWSVLGREGTEAFF
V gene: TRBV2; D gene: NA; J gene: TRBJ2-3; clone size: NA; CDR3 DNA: TGTGCCAGCAGTGAATTTTCAGATACGCAGTATTTT; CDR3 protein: CASSEFSDTQYF
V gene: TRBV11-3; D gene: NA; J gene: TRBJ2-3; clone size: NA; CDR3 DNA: TGTGCCAGCAGCCCTCTAGCGTACACAGATACGCAGTATTTT; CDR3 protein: CASSPLAYTDTQYF
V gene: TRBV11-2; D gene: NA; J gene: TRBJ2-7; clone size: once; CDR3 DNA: TGTGCCAGCAGCTTCCCGGGAACCACCTACGAGCAGTACTTC; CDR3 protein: CASSFPGTTYEQYF
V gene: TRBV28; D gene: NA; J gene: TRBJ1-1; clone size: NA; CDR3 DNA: TGTGCCAGCAGACCCCCAGGGGTTAGAACTGAAGCTTTCTTT; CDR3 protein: CASRPPGVRTEAFF
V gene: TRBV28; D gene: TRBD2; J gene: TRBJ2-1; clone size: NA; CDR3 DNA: TGTGCCAGCAGTTCTTTAAGCGGGAGGGGGACGTACAATGAGCAGTTCTTC; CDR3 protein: CASSSLSGRGTYNEQFF
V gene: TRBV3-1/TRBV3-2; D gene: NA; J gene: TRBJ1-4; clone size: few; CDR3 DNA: TGTGCCAGCAGCGTGTTCGGGGAAAAACTGTTTTTT; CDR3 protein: CASSVFGEKLFF
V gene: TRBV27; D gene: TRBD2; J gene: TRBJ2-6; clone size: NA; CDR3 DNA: TGTGCCAGCAGCAAAGCGGGAGACTCTGGGGCCAACGTCCTGACTTTC; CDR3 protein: CASSKAGDSGANVLTF
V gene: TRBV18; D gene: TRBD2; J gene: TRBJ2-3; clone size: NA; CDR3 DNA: TGTGCCAGCTCACCAACAGCGGGAGGAGTTGCAGATACGCAGTATTTT; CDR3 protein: CASSPTAGGVADTQYF
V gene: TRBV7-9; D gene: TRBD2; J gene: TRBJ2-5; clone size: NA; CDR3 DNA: TGTGCCAGCAGCTCCGGACTAGCGGGAGTCTCGGAGACCCAGTACTTC; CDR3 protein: CASSSGLAGVSETQYF
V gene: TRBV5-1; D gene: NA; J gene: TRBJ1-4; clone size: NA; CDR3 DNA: TGCGCCAGCAGCTACGGGACTGGAGAAAAACTGTTTTTT; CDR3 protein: CASSYGTGEKLFF
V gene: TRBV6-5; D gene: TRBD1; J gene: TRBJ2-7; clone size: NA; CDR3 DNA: TGTGCCAGCAGTTATAGACAGGGACCCTACGAGCAGTACTTC; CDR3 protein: CASSYRQGPYEQYF
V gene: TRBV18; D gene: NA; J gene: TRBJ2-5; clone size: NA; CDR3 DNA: TGTGCCAGCTCACCATCAGACACATATCAGGAGACCCAGTACTTC; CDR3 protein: CASSPSDTYQETQYF
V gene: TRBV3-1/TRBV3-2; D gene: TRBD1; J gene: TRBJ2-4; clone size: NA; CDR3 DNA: TGTGCCAGCAGCCACCCCAGACAGGGATTTATCGGCCTGGCCAAAAACATTCAGTACTTC; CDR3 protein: CASSHPRQGFIGLAKNIQYF
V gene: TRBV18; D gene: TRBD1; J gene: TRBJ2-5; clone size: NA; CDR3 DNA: TGTGCCAGCTCACCACCCTGGGACAGACAAGAGACCCAGTACTTC; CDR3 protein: CASSPPWDRQETQYF
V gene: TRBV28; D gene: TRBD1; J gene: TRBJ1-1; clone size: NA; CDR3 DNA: TGTGCCAGCAGTATCGACAGGGTGAACACTGAAGCTTTCTTT; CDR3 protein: CASSIDRVNTEAFF
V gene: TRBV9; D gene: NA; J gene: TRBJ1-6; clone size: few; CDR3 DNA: TGTGCCAGCAGCGTCGGGGAGAGAGATTCACCCCTCCACTTT; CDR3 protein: CASSVGERDSPLHF
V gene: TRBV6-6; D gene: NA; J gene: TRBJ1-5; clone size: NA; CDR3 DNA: TGTGCCAGCAGTATTGGGGCAGGGGGCAATCAGCCCCAGCATTTT; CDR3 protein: CASSIGAGGNQPQHF
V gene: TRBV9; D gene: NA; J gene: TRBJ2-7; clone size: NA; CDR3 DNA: TGTGCCAGCAGCCCCCGGACCCCAAGCGACGAGCAGTACTTC; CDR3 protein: CASSPRTPSDEQYF
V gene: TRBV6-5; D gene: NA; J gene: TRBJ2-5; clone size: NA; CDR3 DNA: TGTGCCAGCAGTTACGACAGAGACTACCAAGAGACCCAGTACTTC; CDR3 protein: CASSYDRDYQETQYF
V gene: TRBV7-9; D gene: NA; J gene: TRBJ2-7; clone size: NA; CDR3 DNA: TGTGCCAGCAGCTTAGCGAATTCCGGGGATATGTCCTACGAGCAGTACTTC; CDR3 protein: CASSLANSGDMSYEQYF
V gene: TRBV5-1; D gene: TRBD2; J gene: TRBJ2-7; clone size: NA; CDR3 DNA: TGCGCCAGCAGCCCGGGACTAGCCTCAGGCGAGCAGTACTTC; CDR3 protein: CASSPGLASGEQYF
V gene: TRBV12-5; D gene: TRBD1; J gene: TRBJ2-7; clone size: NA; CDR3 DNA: TGTGCTAGTGGTTTGGAATTGCGTCGGAGGACAGGGATGGACGAGCAGTACTTC; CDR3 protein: CASGLELRRRTGMDEQYF
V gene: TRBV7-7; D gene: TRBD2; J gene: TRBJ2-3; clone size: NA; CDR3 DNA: TGTGCTAGCAGCTTAGCGGCGGGGGGATGGGATACGCAGTATTTT; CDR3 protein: CASSLAAGGWDTQYF
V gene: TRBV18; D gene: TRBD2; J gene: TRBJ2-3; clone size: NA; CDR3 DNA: TGTGCCAGCTCATCCATTTTGGGGCGGGGGGCCCCAGATACGCAGTATTTT; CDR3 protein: CASSSILGRGAPDTQYF
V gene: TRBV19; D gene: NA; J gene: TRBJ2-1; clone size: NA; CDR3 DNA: TGTGCCAGTAGTATCGGAGGGGCAGGGAATGAGCAGTTCTTC; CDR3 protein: CASSIGGAGNEQFF
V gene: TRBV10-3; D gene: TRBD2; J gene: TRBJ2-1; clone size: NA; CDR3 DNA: TGTGCCACCAGGACTAGCGGGGGTACCTACAATGAGCAGTTCTTC; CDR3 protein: CATRTSGGTYNEQFF
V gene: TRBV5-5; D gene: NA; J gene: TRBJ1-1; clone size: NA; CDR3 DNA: TGTGCCAGCAGCTCCCGGGAGCTGAACACTGAAGCTTTCTTT; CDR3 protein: CASSSRELNTEAFF
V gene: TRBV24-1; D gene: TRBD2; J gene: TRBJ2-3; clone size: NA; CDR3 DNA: TGTGCCACCAGTGAGGGAAAGCGGGGTACCACAGATACGCAGTATTTT; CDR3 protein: CATSEGKRGTTDTQYF
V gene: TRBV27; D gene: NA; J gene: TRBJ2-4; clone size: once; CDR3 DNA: TGTGCCAGCAGTTCCATAAAAGCCAAAAACATTCAGTACTTC; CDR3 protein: CASSSIKAKNIQYF
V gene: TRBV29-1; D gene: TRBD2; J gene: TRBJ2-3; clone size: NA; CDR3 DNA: TGCAGCCTACTAGCGGGGAGCACAGATACGCAGTATTTT; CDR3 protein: CSLLAGSTDTQYF
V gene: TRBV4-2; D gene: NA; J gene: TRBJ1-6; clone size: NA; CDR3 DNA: TGTGCCAGCAGCCAAGAGCCGGGGAGGAATTCACCCCTCCACTTT; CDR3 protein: CASSQEPGRNSPLHF
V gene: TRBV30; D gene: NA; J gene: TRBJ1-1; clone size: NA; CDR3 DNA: TGTGCCTGGAGGAGCGAGAGACAGGAGATAAACACTGAAGCTTTCTTT; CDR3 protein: CAWRSERQEINTEAFF
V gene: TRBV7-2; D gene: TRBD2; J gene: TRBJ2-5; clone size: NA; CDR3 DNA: TGTGCCAGCAGCGCAACTCAGCGGGGGGGGTCAGGTCCCCAGTACTTC; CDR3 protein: CASSATQRGGSGPQYF
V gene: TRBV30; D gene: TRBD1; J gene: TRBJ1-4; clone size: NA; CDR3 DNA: TGTGCCTGGACTCGGACAGGGGGCGGTGAAAAACTGTTTTTT; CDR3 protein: CAWTRTGGGEKLFF
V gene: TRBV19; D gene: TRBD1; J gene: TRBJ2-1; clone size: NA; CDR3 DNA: TGTGCCAGTAGTATTCGGACAGGTTACAATGAGCAGTTCTTC; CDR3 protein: CASSIRTGYNEQFF